The T cell receptor beta chain under discussion was sequenced for a study of blood T cells in healthy people across ages. Next came a second PCR, run for about 6 to 11 cycles, which used a sample-barcoded 5' primer along with a J-beta primer mix. TCRdb called the 5' RACE reads again in MiXCR, with one record for every CDR3 protein. Of over 1,500,000 distinct CDR3 sequences in the sample, about 50% were seen once. CDR3 length equals 11 residues. In germline, CDR1 is SGHKS, CDR2 YYEKEE (reference sequence). The chain is built from TRBV5-5 and TRBJ2-4; the D is unclear. The J call may not be correct, given that the DNA end is closer to TRBJ2-7. This sequence was found in a middle-aged woman in good health. The sample comprised blood. The CDR3 region has the DNA TGTGCCAGCATGGCTATCGACGAGCAGTACTTC. Its protein product is CASMAIDEQYF.